Included here is one T cell receptor (beta chain) sequence, with context. Its antigen specificity is not known. Base qualities were left out, and no much larger clone turns up one base away. This CDR3 is also generated by other DNA sequences in the sample. This record comes from a study of beta chain features in type 1 diabetes (dated 2018 in TCRdb). The study in broad terms: No differences in mean age, gender distribution, total cell number or subset yield were found between patients and healthy donors. Across all samples, almost 110 million sorted cells were examined, and cell number per subset correlated strongly with RNA yield. The study compared the TCRB repertoires of sorted circulating CD4+ T cell subsets in recently diagnosed type 1 diabetes patients with those in matched healthy donors. Regulatory and stem cell-like memory subsets were isolated from only 8 patients and roughly 8 healthy donors, whereas naive and central memory subsets came from all 30 or so donors.

The cysteine opens and the phenylalanine closes a CDR3 of 15 amino acids. Just the 45-base CDR3 DNA is kept, in frame starting at base 1. The germline V gene provides CDR1 SGHTA and CDR2 FQGNSA. Clipping removes 1 base from V and 7 bases from J, with 4 as the unmatched junction base count. From each donor, a single peripheral blood sample of about 110 mL on average was drawn into heparinised tubes. A BD FACSAria II was used to sort naive, central memory, regulatory and stem cell-like memory CD4+ T cells with a panel that included CD45RO, CCR7, CD25, CD127, CD95 and CD27. Purity was above 95% for every sorted population. PBMCs were isolated right away by Lymphoprep density gradient centrifugation and were stained directly, without culture. Samples were stained and sorted in pairs, with one healthy donor and one patient per experiment, so that batch effects were minimized. The entire isolated RNA was reverse transcribed using the High Capacity cDNA Reverse Transcription Kit, and thus expressed TCRB transcripts were sequenced. Deep immunoSEQ sequencing was performed on naive, central memory and regulatory T cell samples, with an average of approximately 4 million total reads per sample. Sorted cells were lysed in RLT buffer, and RNA was extracted using DNase-treated RNeasy Micro or Mini kits according to cell number. To prevent cross-contamination, each cell subset was processed individually, whereas patient and healthy donor samples were processed jointly. Using the immunoSEQ multiplex PCR, TCRB sequences were amplified from cDNA into 87-bp fragments spanning the CDR3 region. Amplicons were sequenced on the Illumina HiSeq platform. Concerning the study's data processing: PCR bias was corrected computationally using synthetic template baselines, and reads within Hamming distance 2 were collapsed, with unmergeable singletons discarded. Reads were aligned to IMGT to assign V, D and J genes, CDR3 length, and insertions or deletions at six rearrangement sites. Within each subset, clonotype counts were normalized to sorted cell number, after which true diversity and Gini coefficients were computed with the tcR R package. Repertoire sharing was quantified using the overlap coefficient calculated on TCRB nucleotide sequences. Out-of-frame TCRB sequences from naive cells were analyzed to stand in for the pre-selection repertoire. This immuneACCESS table, as held by TCRdb, lists in-frame sequences with V and J called but not all clones. Of the missing ones, under half trace to an unresolved V gene in checked studies; the others have no known cause. The V and J calls and clone size come from that table; D and trimming were worked out from the DNA. In all, the sample holds under 800,000 clones, and about 14% of those were seen once. The top ten clones comprise roughly 0.098% of the sample.

The full study reports these points: Only small numbers of individuals were included in the HLA sub-analyses, which left unresolved whether HLA type had any influence on TCRB rearrangement. A moderate but significant shortening of TCRB CDR3 length was observed in type 1 diabetes patients in all four CD4+ subsets. Because cDNA was sequenced instead of genomic DNA, activated cells with high expression could be over-represented, although the groups did not differ in activation or CD3 levels. Shorter templates might have been favored by PCR, but patient and control samples were amplified and corrected together, so both groups would have been affected equally by any skew. Patients with type 1 diabetes made fewer insertions and deleted more nucleotides at VDJ recombination sites, implying thymic rearrangement abnormalities. Naive, central memory and regulatory TCRB repertoires appeared to be more similar among patients than among healthy donors.

The clonotype comes from a man aged 18-30 years in good health. The rearrangement joined TRBV7-2 to TRBJ1-5; 10 central nucleotides agree with TRBD1. The sequencing sample was made of naive CD4+ T cells from blood. Taken with the paper, the label for cell subset or site translates to: true naive CD4+ T cells. The CDR3 loop reads CASSLGQGARQPQHF. The base sequence is TGTGCCAGCAGCTTAGGACAGGGGGCGAGGCAGCCCCAGCATTTT.